This T cell receptor beta chain originates from a study of a mutant IDH1 vaccine in newly diagnosed glioma. Looking at the study overall: The patients received vaccinations eight times, in weeks 1, 3, 5, 7, 11, 15, 19 and 23. Commencement of vaccination occurred 4-6 weeks following radiotherapy alone, or concurrently with temozolomide cycles. Of treated patients, 62.5% were men and roughly 40% women, averaging around 39 years.

Time point defined: week 5, during vaccination. Alongside topical imiquimod, each dose of vaccine comprised 300 ug of mutant IDH1 20-mer peptide. The repertoire was sequenced with immunoSEQ multiplex PCR; TCRdb's copy has only in-frame clones and lacks some. The repertoire holds roughly 34,000 clones, 81% seen once, with around 10% in the top ten. General study points: Seemingly, top peripheral T cell clonotype changes bore no relation to pseudoprogression.

Details on this clone: The antigen is undetermined.

CDR1 and CDR2 (germline): SNHLY, FYNNEI. The CDR3 totals 14 residues. Trimming stripped 4 bases from V and 7 bases from J, with 17 bases between. The sequencing here drew on PBMCs, taken from a glioma patient whose treatment included an IDH1 peptide vaccine. The chain has TRBV2 and TRBJ2-7; the D gene is possibly TRBD1 (6 bases). The TCR sequence derives from a man aged 45 to 65 with glioma. CDR3 protein: CASSAPDRLREQYF. Here the CDR3 DNA reads TGTGCCAGCAGTGCCCCGGACAGACTACGGGAGCAGTACTTC. Complete variable domain (other parts from reference TRBV2 and TRBJ2-7): EPEVTQTPSHQVTQMGQEVILRCVPISNHLYFYWYRQILGQKVEFLVSFYNNEISEKSEIFDDQFSVERPDGSNFTLKIRSTKLEDSAMYFCASSAPDRLREQYFGPGTRLTVT.